Below, one T cell receptor beta chain is given with its context. The antigen is unknown. The trim removed 4 bases at V and 2 bases at J, leaving 7 bases unmatched. The CDR3 sequence is 17 residues long. Germline CDR1 SGHTA, CDR2 FQGNSA. The sample belongs to a study of shared clonotypes between healthy human individuals. Study-level information: Per donor, three plates held CD4 naive cells, three held CD4 memory, two held CD8 naive and one held CD8 memory.

Samples underwent the assay at deep level. Generated by immunoSEQ multiplex PCR, the TCRdb table keeps only in-frame clones and is missing some. The profile shows fewer than 2.5 million clones, roughly 93% of them singletons. General study points: Generation probabilities were higher for clonotypes shared across all four sorted-subset donors than for unshared ones. Sampling used blood alone; tissue repertoires probably differ.

The J gene is TRBJ2-3, the V gene TRBV7-2, with 12 bases identical to TRBD2. The sample comprised naive CD4+ T cells from PBMCs. Subset here: CD45RA+ positively selected. The source is a man aged 18 to 29 in good health. Some clones in this sample may be carry-over from other donors' samples. The CDR3 loop is CASSSQGLAGHTDTQYF. CDR3 DNA: TGTGCCAGCAGCTCGCAAGGACTAGCGGGACACACAGATACGCAGTATTTT.